A single T cell receptor beta chain is shown here with its context. Its antigen remains unknown. The record originates from a study of cytomegalovirus exposure and HLA in healthy donors. Points from the study as a whole: CMV serostatus alone was available as immune exposure information. Earlier findings revealed that most TCR beta V segments proved productive either about 90% or about 30% of the time.

V was cut by 2 bases and J by 2 bases, with 17 bases left in between. The CDR3 sequence is 17 residues long. CDR1 is MDHEN, CDR2 SYDVKM, per germline. The PCR was carried out with 60 Vbeta primers and 13 Jbeta primers. The repertoire was sequenced with immunoSEQ multiplex PCR; TCRdb's copy has only in-frame clones and lacks some. The sample includes about 180,000 clones, just under 80% of them seen just once. This TCR was recovered from a woman in her forties or fifties in good health and CMV-seropositive. Material for sequencing was PBMCs. The V gene is TRBV28, the J gene TRBJ2-3, with D possibly being TRBD1 (6 bases). DNA of the CDR3: TGTGCCAGCAGTTTACGGGACACCATCTCTTTCACAGATACGCAGTATTTT. Its translation: CASSLRDTISFTDTQYF. The whole variable domain, remainder taken from reference TRBV28 and TRBJ2-3, is DVKVTQSSRYLVKRTGEKVFLECVQDMDHENMFWYRQDPGLGLRLIYFSYDVKMKEKGDIPEGYSVSREKKERFSLILESASTNQTSMYLCASSLRDTISFTDTQYFGPGTRLTVL.